The clone carrying this T cell receptor (beta chain) has at least ten counts. What it recognizes is unknown. The data originate from a study of breast tumors, draining lymph nodes, adjacent tissues. Overall study results and limits: Most tumor T cells seemingly derive from lymph node, then expand in tumor. Tumor T cell lymph node origin was a supported hypothesis, not proven. Luminal-like breast cancer showed significantly greater tumor-nontumor repertoire similarity than basal-like breast cancer did. Compared with lymph nodes, tumors were less diverse; compared with nontumor tissue, more.

The CDR3 covers 12 residues. Trimming shortened V by 7 bases and J by 6 bases, and 15 bases separated the two germline ends. CDR1 SQVTM and CDR2 ANQGSEA come from the germline V gene. TCRdb independently ran MiXCR on the multiplex PCR reads; one entry per CDR3 protein. The sample shows 100,000 or so distinct CDR3 sequences, about 20% of them seen only once. Samples came from axillary lymph nodes draining the breast cancer. The clonotype was recovered from a female donor with breast cancer. Some clones in this sample may be carry-over from other donors' samples. The chain is built from TRBV29-1 and TRBJ1-2; D possibly corresponds to TRBD1 (5 bases). What was sequenced was axillary lymph node tissue. The CDR3 region has the DNA TGCAGCGCCGGGACGGAGGTCAATGGCTACACCTTC. It is translated as CSAGTEVNGYTF. The full variable domain, with the rest looked up from reference TRBV29-1 and TRBJ1-2, is SAVISQKPSRDICQRGTSLTIQCQVDSQVTMMFWYRQQPGQSLTLIATANQGSEATYESGFVIDKFPISRPNLTFSTLTVSNMSPEDSSIYLCSAGTEVNGYTFGSGTRLTVV.